This is a list of T cell receptor beta chains from one sample in a study of T cell clones after liver transplantation. Here immunoSEQ multiplex PCR was the method, and the copy in TCRdb shows in-frame clones only, minus some. This repertoire shows roughly 70,000 clones, 90% found once; its top ten account for roughly 2.7%. Sequenced here: CD4+ T cells from blood, sampled before liver transplant. The source of these receptors is a human donor who received a liver transplant. Both conserved end residues are part of each CDR3. Each record gives: D gene, clone size, J gene, V gene, CDR3 protein, CDR3 DNA. The D gene is left open where the match is weak. The size of a clone is reported for some rows only, either as once, few or many, or as a class for expanded clones.

NA	NA	TRBJ1-2	TRBV30	CAWSTLGGGQHGYTF	TGTGCCTGGAGTACCCTGGGCGGGGGGCAACATGGCTACACCTTC
NA	NA	TRBJ1-1	TRBV5-6	CASSFIGSTNTEAFF	TGTGCCAGCAGCTTTATAGGGTCCACCAACACTGAAGCTTTCTTT
NA	NA	TRBJ2-1	TRBV5-1	CASSLATASYNEQFF	TGCGCCAGCAGCTTGGCTACAGCCTCCTACAATGAGCAGTTCTTC
TRBD2	NA	TRBJ2-7	TRBV9	CASSVEPSGSSYEQYF	TGTGCCAGCAGCGTAGAACCTAGCGGGAGCTCCTACGAGCAGTACTTC
NA	once	TRBJ2-3	TRBV14	CASSQADTQYF	TGTGCCAGCAGCCAAGCAGATACGCAGTATTTT
NA	NA	TRBJ1-1	TRBV2	CASSDQRQYTEAFF	TGTGCCAGCAGTGATCAGAGACAATACACTGAAGCTTTCTTT
NA	NA	TRBJ1-2	TRBV1	CTSSHPTGVYGYTF	TGCACCAGCAGCCATCCTACAGGGGTCTATGGCTACACCTTC
NA	NA	TRBJ2-1	TRBV29-1	CSVVLQSSYNEQFF	TGCAGCGTTGTCTTACAGAGCTCCTACAATGAGCAGTTCTTC
NA	NA	TRBJ1-3	TRBV18	CASSPPVSSGNTIYF	TGTGCCAGCTCCCCCCCCGTAAGCTCTGGAAACACCATATATTTT
TRBD1	NA	TRBJ2-5	TRBV5-4	CASSLAGQGQETQYF	TGTGCCAGCAGCTTGGCGGGACAGGGGCAAGAGACCCAGTACTTC
TRBD2	NA	TRBJ2-6	TRBV5-6	CASSPLSGGVGANVLTF	TGTGCCAGCAGCCCCTTATCGGGGGGGGTTGGGGCCAACGTCCTGACTTTC
TRBD1	NA	TRBJ1-1	TRBV5-1	CASSLGTGTVNTEAFF	TGCGCCAGCAGCCTCGGGACAGGGACAGTGAACACTGAAGCTTTCTTT
NA	NA	TRBJ2-2	TRBV2	CASRAILGRELFF	TGTGCCAGCAGGGCCATTCTTGGTCGGGAGCTGTTTTTT
NA	NA	TRBJ1-5	TRBV30	CAWSPLGGPNQPQHF	TGTGCCTGGAGTCCTCTGGGGGGCCCCAATCAGCCCCAGCATTTT
TRBD1	NA	TRBJ1-4	TRBV6-6	CASSIGTGGRKLFF	TGTGCCAGCAGTATAGGGACAGGGGGCCGAAAACTGTTTTTT
NA	NA	TRBJ2-7	TRBV9	CASSVQSAGGEQYF	TGTGCCAGCAGCGTACAGTCAGCGGGCGGCGAGCAGTACTTC
NA	NA	TRBJ2-7	TRBV5-4	CASSLGAYEQYF	TGTGCCAGCAGCTTGGGGGCCTACGAGCAGTACTTC
NA	NA	TRBJ2-5	TRBV5-1	CASSSGQRETQYF	TGCGCCAGCAGCTCCGGACAGAGAGAGACCCAGTACTTC